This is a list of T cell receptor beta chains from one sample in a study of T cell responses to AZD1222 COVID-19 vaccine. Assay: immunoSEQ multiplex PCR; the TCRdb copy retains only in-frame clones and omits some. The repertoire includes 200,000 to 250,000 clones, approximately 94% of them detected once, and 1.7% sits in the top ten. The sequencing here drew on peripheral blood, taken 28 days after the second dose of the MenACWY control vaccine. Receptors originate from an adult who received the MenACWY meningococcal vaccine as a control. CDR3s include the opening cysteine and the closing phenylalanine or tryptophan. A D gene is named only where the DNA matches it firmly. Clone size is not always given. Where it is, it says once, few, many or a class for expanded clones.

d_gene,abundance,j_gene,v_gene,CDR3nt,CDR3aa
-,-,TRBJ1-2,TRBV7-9,TGTGCCAGCAGCCCCGCAAGCCAGGGCGATGGCTACACCTTC,CASSPASQGDGYTF
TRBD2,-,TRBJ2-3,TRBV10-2,TGCGCCAGCAGTGAGACGCCCGGCGGGGGGGCCAAAGATACGCAGTATTTT,CASSETPGGGAKDTQYF
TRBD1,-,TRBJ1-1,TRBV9,TGTGCCAGCAGCGGACAGGGCCTCATGAACACTGAAGCTTTCTTT,CASSGQGLMNTEAFF
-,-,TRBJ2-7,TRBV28,TGTGCCAGCAGTTTACCCCTAGGGATCGGCTACGAGCAGTACTTC,CASSLPLGIGYEQYF
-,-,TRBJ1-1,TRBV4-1,TGCGCCAGCAGCCAAGAGACCCGGGGGAACACTGAAGCTTTCTTT,CASSQETRGNTEAFF
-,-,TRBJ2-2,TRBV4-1,TGCGCCAGCAGCCAAGTCCCTTTCACCGGGGAGCTGTTTTTT,CASSQVPFTGELFF
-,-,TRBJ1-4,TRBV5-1,TGCGCCAGCAGTTTTGGGGGCCAGGACCCCAATGAAAAACTGTTTTTT,CASSFGGQDPNEKLFF
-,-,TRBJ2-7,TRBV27,TGTGCCACCGGCGAGGGCTCCTACGAGCAGTACTTC,CATGEGSYEQYF
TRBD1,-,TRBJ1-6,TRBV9,TGTGCCAGCAGCGACGACAGGGGAATTTCACCCCTCCACTTT,CASSDDRGISPLHF
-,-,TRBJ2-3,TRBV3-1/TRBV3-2,TGTGCCAGCAGCCAAGATCAAGGGTTTACAGATACGCAGTATTTT,CASSQDQGFTDTQYF
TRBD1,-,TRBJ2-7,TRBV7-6,TGTGCCAGCAGCTTAGTTGTGCCCGGGACAGCCTCCTACGAGCAGTACTTC,CASSLVVPGTASYEQYF
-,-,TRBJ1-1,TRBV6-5,TGTGCCAGCAGAATCGCACGGAACACTGAAGCTTTCTTT,CASRIARNTEAFF
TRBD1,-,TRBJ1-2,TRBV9,TGTGCCAGCAGCGGAACTACAGGGGGAGTCGGCTATGGCTACACCTTC,CASSGTTGGVGYGYTF
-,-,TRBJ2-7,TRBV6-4,TGTGCCAGCAGTAAGGTCCCGGGGGCCGATATTAACGAGCAGTACTTC,CASSKVPGADINEQYF
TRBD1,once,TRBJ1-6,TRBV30,TGTGCCTGGAGGCTCGGGACAGGAAATTCACCCCTCCACTTT,CAWRLGTGNSPLHF
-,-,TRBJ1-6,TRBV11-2,TGTGCCAGCAGCCAGAGAAGTCTAGGGGAGGACTATAATTCACCCCTCCACTTT,CASSQRSLGEDYNSPLHF
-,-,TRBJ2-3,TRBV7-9,TGTGCCAGCAGCCCCGAGACAGGCACAGATACGCAGTATTTT,CASSPETGTDTQYF
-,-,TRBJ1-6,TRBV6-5,TGTGCCAGCACTAGGCGCGCGGTCCGGGATTCACCCCTCCACTTT,CASTRRAVRDSPLHF
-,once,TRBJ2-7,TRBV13,TGTGCCAGCAGCCGCACCCGGACCGGGACAAGGTTCTGGAAGCAGTACTTC,CASSRTRTGTRFWKQYF
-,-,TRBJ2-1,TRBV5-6,TGTGCCAGCAGCTTGGGAAGTAGCCCGGGGGAGCAGTTCTTC,CASSLGSSPGEQFF
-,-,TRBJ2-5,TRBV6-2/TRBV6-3,TGTGCCAGCAGTTACCTCCGTGGGGAGCGAGAGACCCAGTACTTC,CASSYLRGERETQYF
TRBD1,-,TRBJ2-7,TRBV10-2,TGCGCCAGCAGTGAGTCTGTCGTCAGGGGGCTCGAGCAGTACTTC,CASSESVVRGLEQYF
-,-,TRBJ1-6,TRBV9,TGTGCCAGCAGCGCGGGGGGTACCTATAATTCACCCCTCCACTTT,CASSAGGTYNSPLHF
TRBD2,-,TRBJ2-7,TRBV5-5,TGTGCCAGCAGCGTTAGCGGGGGGTCCTCCTACGAGCAGTACTTC,CASSVSGGSSYEQYF
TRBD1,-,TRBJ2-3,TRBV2,TGTGCCAGCAGTGGCGACAGGGGAAACACAGATACGCAGTATTTT,CASSGDRGNTDTQYF
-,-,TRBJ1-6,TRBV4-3,TGCGCCAGCAGCCAAGATAGGTCGTCACCCCTCCACTTT,CASSQDRSSPLHF
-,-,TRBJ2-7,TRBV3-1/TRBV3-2,TGTGCCAGCAGCCGTATCACGACCCTAGGAGACTACGAGCAGTACTTC,CASSRITTLGDYEQYF
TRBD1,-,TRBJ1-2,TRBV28,TGTGCCAGCAGACCTCCGGGACAGGGGTATGGCTACACCTTC,CASRPPGQGYGYTF
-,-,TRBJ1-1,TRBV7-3,TGTGCCAGCAGCTTAACGGGGATAGGGGAGGGATACACTGAAGCTTTCTTT,CASSLTGIGEGYTEAFF
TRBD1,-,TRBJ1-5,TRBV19,TGTGCCAGTACCGACAGGGGTAGCAATCAGCCCCAGCATTTT,CASTDRGSNQPQHF
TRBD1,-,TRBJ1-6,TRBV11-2,TGTGCCAGCAGCTTTTACAGGGGATCATGGTCACCCCTCCACTTT,CASSFYRGSWSPLHF
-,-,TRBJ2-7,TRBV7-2,TGTGCCAGCTTGCAAGCGGTTGCACTCTCCTACGAGCAGTACTTC,CASLQAVALSYEQYF
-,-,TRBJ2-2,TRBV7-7,TGTGCTAGCAGCTTAGCCGGGTTCGGCGGGGAGCTGTTTTTT,CASSLAGFGGELFF
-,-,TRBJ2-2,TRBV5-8,TGTGCCAGCAGCTTTGGGGGGATGAACACCGGGGAGCTGTTTTTT,CASSFGGMNTGELFF
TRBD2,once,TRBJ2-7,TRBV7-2,TGTGCCAGCAGCTTAGGACTAGCGGGATACTACGAGCAGTACTTC,CASSLGLAGYYEQYF
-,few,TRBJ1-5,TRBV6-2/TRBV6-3,TGTGCCAGCAGTTACAATAGCAATCAGCCCCAGCATTTT,CASSYNSNQPQHF
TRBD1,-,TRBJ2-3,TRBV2,TGTGCCAGCACTGTTGTAGGGACAGCGGTCACAGATACGCAGTATTTT,CASTVVGTAVTDTQYF
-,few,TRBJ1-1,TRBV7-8,TGTGCCAGCAGCCCCTCGAACGGGATGAACACTGAAGCTTTCTTT,CASSPSNGMNTEAFF
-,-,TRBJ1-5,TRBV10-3,TGTGCCATCAGTGAGTCTAGGGGCGATCAGCCCCAGCATTTT,CAISESRGDQPQHF
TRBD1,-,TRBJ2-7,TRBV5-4,TGTGCCAGCAGCTTAGGCGTCGGGACAGGGAACCACGAGCAGTACTTC,CASSLGVGTGNHEQYF